The clone carrying this T cell receptor beta chain occurred a few times. The table came from immunoSEQ multiplex PCR; TCRdb's copy has only in-frame clones and leaves some out. Among 3,000 to 4,000 clones listed, 18% were seen once. The sample comes from a study of sequential checkpoint blockade in melanoma. About the study: Arm A got nivolumab then ipilimumab; arm B the reverse, 1:1. Each arm's sequence ended with maintenance nivolumab. Matched biopsies came pretreatment and at week 13 for twenty-two patients.

Treatment in this sample: randomized to nivolumab then ipilimumab (arm A) or the reverse (arm B). This clonotype was sampled from a human donor with melanoma. The source was tumor tissue (inferred from file names), collected from a patient given nivolumab and ipilimumab in sequence.

The CDR3 DNA reads as TGTGCCAGCAGCTTGGAGGCGGGCACAGATACGCAGTATTTT. Protein sequence: CASSLEAGTDTQYF. The rearrangement links TRBV11-3 to TRBJ2-3; D is perhaps TRBD2 (5 bases). V was pared by 3 bases and J by 1 base, with 8 bases between. Germline values: CDR1 SGHNT, CDR2 YENEEA. The CDR3 has 14 amino acids.